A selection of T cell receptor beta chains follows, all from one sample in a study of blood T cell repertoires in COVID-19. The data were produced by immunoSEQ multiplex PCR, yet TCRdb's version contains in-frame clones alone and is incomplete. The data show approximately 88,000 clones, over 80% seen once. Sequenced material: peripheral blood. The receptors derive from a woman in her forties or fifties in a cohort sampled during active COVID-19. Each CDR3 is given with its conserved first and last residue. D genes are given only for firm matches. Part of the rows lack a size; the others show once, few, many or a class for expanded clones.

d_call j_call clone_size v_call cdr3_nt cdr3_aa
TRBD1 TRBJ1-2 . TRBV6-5 TGTGCCATCAAGGACAGGACGAACTATGGCTACACCTTC CAIKDRTNYGYTF
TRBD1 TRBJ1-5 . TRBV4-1 TGCGCCAGCAGCCCGATTCAGGGGGGCAATCAGCCCCAGCATTTT CASSPIQGGNQPQHF
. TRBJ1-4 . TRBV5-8 TGTGCCAGCAGTTCGGAACAGGTTGAAGAAAAACTGTTTTTT CASSSEQVEEKLFF
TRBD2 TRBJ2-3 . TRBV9 TGTGCCAGCAGCCCCCGGGGTAGCGGGGGGGCAGGAGATACGCAGTATTTT CASSPRGSGGAGDTQYF
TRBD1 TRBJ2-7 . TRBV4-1 TGCGCCAGCAGCCAAGCCGCCGGACAGGGGGTTTACGAGCAGTACTTC CASSQAAGQGVYEQYF
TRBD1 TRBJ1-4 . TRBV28 TGTGCCAGCAGTTTAGTTACAGGGGGGTTAGAAAAACTGTTTTTT CASSLVTGGLEKLFF
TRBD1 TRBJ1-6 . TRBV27 TGTGCCAGCAGCGGACAGGGCAGTCCCCTCCACTTT CASSGQGSPLHF
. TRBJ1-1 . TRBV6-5 TGTGCCAGCAGTTCCCGGCGGGGGAACACTGAAGCTTTCTTT CASSSRRGNTEAFF
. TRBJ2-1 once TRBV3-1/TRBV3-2 TGTGCCAGCAGCCAAGATCTAGGCCTATATGGGAATGAGCAGTTCTTC CASSQDLGLYGNEQFF
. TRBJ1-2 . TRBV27 TGTGCCAGCAGCAGCATTGGGGGGAGTAGGAGCTATGGCTACACCTTC CASSSIGGSRSYGYTF
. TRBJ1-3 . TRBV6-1 TGTGCCAGCAGTGAAGCCGGTGGGCAGTCTTCCACCATATATTTT CASSEAGGQSSTIYF
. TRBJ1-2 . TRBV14 TGTGCCAGCAGCCCCTTCCGGGTCCTCGCCCCTGGCTATGGCTACACCTTC CASSPFRVLAPGYGYTF
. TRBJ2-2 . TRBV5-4 TGTGCCAGCAGCCCAGCGGGCCCTAGCTACACCGGGGAGCTGTTTTTT CASSPAGPSYTGELFF
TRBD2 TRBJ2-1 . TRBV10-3 TGTGCCATCGGGACCGGGACTAGCGGTTACAATGAGCAGTTCTTC CAIGTGTSGYNEQFF
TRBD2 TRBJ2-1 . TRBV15 TGTGCCACCAGCAGAGAGGGGACTAGCGGGATGAATGAGCAGTTCTTC CATSREGTSGMNEQFF
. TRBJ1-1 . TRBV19 TGTGCCAGTAGTAGTCCCTGGGGAGACACTGAAGCTTTCTTT CASSSPWGDTEAFF